This entry features one TCR beta chain sequence. Assay used: immunoSEQ multiplex PCR; TCRdb lists only in-frame clones, some missing. The sample consists of about 11,000 clones, around 82% of them appearing once. This sample stems from a study of T cells in localized non-small cell lung cancer. V gave up 6 bases and J gave up 2 bases; unmatched junction bases: 5. CDR3 length: 15 amino acids. The V gene's germline CDR1 is SNHLY and CDR2 FYNNEI. Specimen: peripheral blood mononuclear cells, collected before any cancer treatment. The TCR sequence derives from a female donor of 60 years or more with stage II lung adenocarcinoma. This sequence joins TRBV2 and TRBJ2-3; 10 bases agree with TRBD2. CDR3 loop: CASRGLAASTDTQYF. CDR3 sequence (DNA): TGTGCCAGCAGAGGACTAGCGGCCTCCACAGATACGCAGTATTTT.